The 3 T cell receptor beta chains below all came from one sample that was sequenced in a study of OX40 agonist ivuxolimab in advanced cancers. TCRdb's table, derived via immunoSEQ multiplex PCR, lists solely in-frame clones and lacks some. Of almost 90,000 clones listed, 87% are singletons. The input for sequencing was CD4+ or CD8+ T cells sorted from blood, taken in a trial of the OX40 agonist ivuxolimab. These TCRs come from an adult with an advanced solid tumor such as melanoma, head and neck, liver or kidney cancer.

The rearrangement uses TRBV5-1 and TRBJ1-2, with 7 positions matching TRBD1. CDR3 length: 16 residues. The germline CDR1 and CDR2 sequences are SGHRS and YFSETQ. Germline trimming cut 1 base from V and 1 base from J; bases unmatched to any gene: 7. The CDR3 nucleotides are TGCGCCAGCAGCTTGACCAACAGGGGTAATAACTATGGCTACACCTTC. This codes for CASSLTNRGNNYGYTF.

The rearrangement joins TRBV9 to TRBJ2-3; D is unresolved. Germline assignment: CDR1 SGDLS and CDR2 YYNGEE. This CDR3 is 16 amino acids long. V was shortened by 4 bases and J by 1 base, with 16 bases between the two germline ends. CDR3 region: CASSSGLPPGTDTQYF. CDR3 in DNA: TGTGCCAGCAGCTCCGGCCTTCCGCCGGGCACAGATACGCAGTATTTT.

This chain uses TRBV10-2 with TRBJ2-5, with 10 nucleotides matching TRBD2. The CDR3 spans 16 residues. V was pared by 5 bases and J by 4 bases, with 10 bases of the junction left unmatched. In germline, CDR1 is WSHSY, CDR2 SAAADI. The CDR3: CASSPRTSGLGETQYF. DNA of the CDR3: TGCGCCAGCAGTCCCCGGACTAGCGGCCTAGGAGAGACCCAGTACTTC.